Shown below are 19 T cell receptor beta chains from a single sample sequenced in a study of blood T cell repertoires in COVID-19. Method: immunoSEQ multiplex PCR; TCRdb's copy keeps in-frame clones and lacks some. The sample yields over 150,000 clones, 83% seen once. Sequenced sample: peripheral blood. These TCRs come from a woman of 80 years or more with acute or convalescent COVID-19.

As to this clone: One end of the junction fails to match germline, which may point to a read error. The rearrangement links TRBV2 to TRBJ2-7, with D unresolved. The CDR3 runs to 14 residues. Germline V gene lookup returns CDR1 SNHLY and CDR2 FYNNEI. The CDR3 reads CASREGSTLSEQYF. In nucleotides, the CDR3 is TGTGCCAGCAGAGAAGGATCCACTTTATCCGAGCAGTACTTC.

This chain connects TRBV5-4 to TRBJ1-3, with D possibly matching TRBD1 (5 bases). The V gene lost 0 bases and the J gene lost 4 bases, with 17 bases spanning the gap. This CDR3 contains 17 residues. CDR1 and CDR2 (germline): SGHNT, YYREEE (reference sequence). The CDR3 is CASSLVWFQGFGNTIYF. Here the CDR3 DNA reads TGTGCCAGCAGCTTGGTTTGGTTTCAGGGATTCGGAAACACCATATATTTT. The full variable domain, its missing parts supplied by reference TRBV5-4 and TRBJ1-3, is ETGVTQSPTHLIKTRGQQVTLRCSSQSGHNTVSWYQQALGQGPQFIFQYYREEENGRGNFPPRFSGLQFPNYSSELNVNALELDDSALYLCASSLVWFQGFGNTIYFGEGSWLTVV.

This clone was detected a few times. V gene TRBV20-1 combines with J gene TRBJ1-1; weak D call: TRBD1 (5 bases). Germline CDR1 and CDR2: DFQATT and SNEGSKA (reference sequence). CDR3 length equals 11 residues. V dropped 6 bases and J dropped 10 bases, with 15 bases sitting between them. For the CDR3, the DNA is TGCAGTGCCGGGGACTTGCGGGGAGCTTTCTTT. This translates into CSAGDLRGAFF.

The chain recombines TRBV6-1 with TRBJ2-1, with TRBD2 identical over 16 bases. Trimming cost V 4 bases and J 2 bases; bases outside gene matches: 5. The CDR3 length is 18 residues. Germline loops: CDR1 MNHNS, CDR2 SASEGT. CDR3 sequence reads: CASSAGLAGGVAYNEQFF. DNA for the CDR3: TGTGCCAGCAGTGCGGGACTAGCGGGAGGGGTCGCCTACAATGAGCAGTTCTTC.

This chain connects TRBV7-8 to TRBJ1-1; D possibly corresponds to TRBD1 (6 bases). Germline V lookup: CDR1 SGHVS, CDR2 FQNEAQ. This CDR3 has 16 amino acids. V lost 3 bases and J lost 3, with 17 bases in between. The CDR3 region has the DNA TGTGCCAGCAGCTTTGGGGGGGCAGGGGCCGACACTGAAGCTTTCTTT. Its translation is CASSFGGAGADTEAFF.

The chain joins TRBV2 to TRBJ1-4; maybe TRBD1 (6 bases). The CDR3 totals 14 residues. V lost 5 bases and J 8 bases, leaving 15 bases between the germline ends. Per the germline V gene, CDR1 is SNHLY and CDR2 is FYNNEI. Here the CDR3 reads CASSLTGSWEKLFF. The CDR3 coding sequence is TGTGCCAGCAGTCTGACAGGTTCTTGGGAAAAACTGTTTTTT.

The chain combines TRBV7-2 with TRBJ2-1, with D possibly being TRBD1 (6 bases). The CDR3 totals 15 residues. CDR1 and CDR2 (germline): SGHTA, FQGNSA. The ends were cut back, 2 bases at V and 7 bases at J, with 15 bases in the middle. DNA for the CDR3: TGTGCCAGCAGCTTATCGGGACATACGAGGAATGAGCAGTTCTTC. Its protein product is CASSLSGHTRNEQFF.

This sequence joins TRBV10-3 and TRBJ1-1; 7 bases are shared with TRBD1. V lost 5 bases to trimming and J lost 5 bases; unmatched junction nucleotides: 5. Germline CDR1 and CDR2: ENHRY and SYGVKD. The CDR3 consists of 13 residues. The CDR3 DNA follows: TGTGCCATCAGTACAGGGGCGGGGACTGAAGCTTTCTTT. Its protein product is CAISTGAGTEAFF.

The chain carries TRBV3-1 (or the pseudogene TRBV3-2) and TRBJ2-2; TRBD2 matches 11 bases. J lost 6 bases, V lost 2 bases, and 8 bases had no gene match. The CDR3 consists of 17 residues. Looked up from germline, CDR1 is LGHDT and CDR2 is YNNKEL (reference sequence). CDR3 in DNA: TGTGCCAGCAGCCAAACCACGGGACTAGCGGCGGCCGGGGAGCTGTTTTTT. It translates to CASSQTTGLAAAGELFF.

V gene TRBV7-2 combines with J gene TRBJ1-1; D might be TRBD1 (6 bases). V was shortened by 5 bases and J by 0 bases, with 13 bases between the two germline ends. Per the germline V gene, CDR1 is SGHTA and CDR2 is FQGNSA. The CDR3 runs 15 residues. The CDR3 loop reads CASSILSGVNTEAFF. The DNA for the CDR3 is TGTGCCAGCAGCATCCTATCAGGGGTGAACACTGAAGCTTTCTTT.

The rearrangement links TRBV6-5 to TRBJ1-2, with no clear D. Germline V CDR1 and CDR2: MNHEY, SVGAGI. With 0 bases removed from V and 4 bases from J, the gap between germline ends came to 9 bases. The CDR3 contains 14 residues. CDR3 nucleotides: TGTGCCAGCAGTTACTCCGGGAACTTCTATGGCTACACCTTC. This translates into CASSYSGNFYGYTF.

The V call is TRBV4-1, the J call TRBJ1-3; no definite D call. Germline V gene lookup returns CDR1 MGHRA and CDR2 YSYEKL. The V and J ends lost 0 bases and 3 bases respectively, with 9 bases between them. CDR3 length equals 15 residues. This CDR3 reads CASSQDPAGGNTIYF. The CDR3 DNA reads TGCGCCAGCAGCCAAGACCCTGCAGGTGGAAACACCATATATTTT.

This clone came up once. The V call is TRBV14, the J call TRBJ2-5; 12 nucleotides align to TRBD2. CDR3 length equals 18 residues. Germline CDR1 reads SGHDN; CDR2 reads FVKESK. The trim removed 4 bases at V and 1 base at J, leaving 10 bases unmatched. The CDR3 here is CASSPFLTSGGIQETQYF. Written as DNA, the CDR3 is TGTGCCAGCAGCCCGTTTCTCACTAGCGGGGGGATCCAAGAGACCCAGTACTTC. Full variable domain (rest looked up from reference TRBV14 and TRBJ2-5): EAGVTQFPSHSVIEKGQTVTLRCDPISGHDNLYWYRRVMGKEIKFLLHFVKESKQDESGMPNNRFLAERTGGTYSTLKVQPAELEDSGVYFCASSPFLTSGGIQETQYFGPGTRLLVL.

The chain links TRBV14 to TRBJ2-7; no firm D call. The V end lost 5 bases, the J end lost 0 bases, and 5 bases lay between the germline ends. Germline CDR1 is SGHDN and CDR2 is FVKESK. This CDR3 region has 12 residues. The CDR3: CASSYNSYEQYF. CDR3 bases: TGTGCCAGCAGCTACAACTCCTACGAGCAGTACTTC.

The V gene is TRBV6-6, the J gene TRBJ1-1; the D gene is possibly TRBD1 (5 bases). This CDR3 has 14 amino acids. V was clipped by 2 bases and J by 1 base, with 8 bases between them. Germline V CDR1 and CDR2: MNHNY, SVGAGI (reference sequence). The CDR3 sequence: CASSYPTGNTEAFF. Here the CDR3 DNA reads TGTGCCAGCAGTTACCCCACAGGGAACACTGAAGCTTTCTTT.

This clone has only one observation. V usage is TRBV6-1 and J usage is TRBJ1-2, with a possible D match to TRBD1 (6 bases). The CDR3 totals 15 residues. The germline V and J ends were trimmed by 2 bases and 4 bases, with 14 bases remaining between them. The V gene's germline CDR1 is MNHNS and CDR2 SASEGT. The CDR3: CASSENGGAAYGYTF. The CDR3 DNA sequence: TGTGCCAGCAGTGAAAATGGGGGGGCTGCCTATGGCTACACCTTC.

The chain combines TRBV30 with TRBJ2-3; perhaps TRBD2 as D (7 bases). The CDR3 is made up of 13 amino acids. CDR1 and CDR2 from the germline V gene are GTSNPN and SVGIG (reference sequence). The V end was cut by 5 bases, the J end by 4 bases, with 13 bases between. CDR3 nucleotide sequence: TGTGCCTGGGGTACGGGGGGCGCAGATACGCAGTATTTT. The encoded protein is CAWGTGGADTQYF.

The J gene is TRBJ2-1, the V gene TRBV2, with 9 bases matching TRBD2. Trimming cost V 3 bases and J 6 bases; bases outside gene matches: 6. The CDR3 is 15 residues long. Germline V gene lookup returns CDR1 SNHLY and CDR2 FYNNEI. This CDR3 is CASSEGLAGPNEQFF. CDR3 nucleotides: TGTGCCAGCAGTGAGGGCCTAGCGGGACCCAATGAGCAGTTCTTC.

The chain employs TRBV12-3 or TRBV12-4 and TRBJ2-3; 8 positions agree with TRBD1. This CDR3 has 13 residues. V lost 8 bases to trimming and J lost 10 bases; unmatched junction nucleotides: 11. The CDR3 loop reads CASRTGFGEAQYF. CDR3 DNA: TGTGCCAGCCGGACAGGGTTTGGGGAGGCGCAGTATTTT.